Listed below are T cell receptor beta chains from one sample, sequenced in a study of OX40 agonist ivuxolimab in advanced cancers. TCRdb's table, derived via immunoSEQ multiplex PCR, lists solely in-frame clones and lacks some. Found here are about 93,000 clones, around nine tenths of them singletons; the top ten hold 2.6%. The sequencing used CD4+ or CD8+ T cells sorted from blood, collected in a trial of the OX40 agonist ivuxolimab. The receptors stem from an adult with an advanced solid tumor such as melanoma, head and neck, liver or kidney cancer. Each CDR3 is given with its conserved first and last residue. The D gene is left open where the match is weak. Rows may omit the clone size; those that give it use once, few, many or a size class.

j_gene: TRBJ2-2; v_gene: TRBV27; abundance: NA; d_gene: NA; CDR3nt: TGTGCCAGCTCGTCCATCGGGGAGCTGTTTTTT; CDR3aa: CASSSIGELFF
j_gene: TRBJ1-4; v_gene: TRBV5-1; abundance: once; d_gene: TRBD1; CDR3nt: TGCGCCAGCAGCTACCGGGACAGACATGAAAAACTGTTTTTT; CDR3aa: CASSYRDRHEKLFF
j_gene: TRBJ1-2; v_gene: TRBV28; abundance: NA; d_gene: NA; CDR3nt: TGTGCCAGCAGTTTTGGCAGGGAGAACTATGGCTACACCTTC; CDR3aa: CASSFGRENYGYTF
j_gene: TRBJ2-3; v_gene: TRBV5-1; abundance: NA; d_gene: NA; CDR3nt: TGCGCCAGCAGTGGTGGGACTAGCACAGATACGCAGTATTTT; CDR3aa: CASSGGTSTDTQYF
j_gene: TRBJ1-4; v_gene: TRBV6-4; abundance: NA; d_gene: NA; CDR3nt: TGTGCCAGCAGTGTCGGGCAGAATGAAAAACTGTTTTTT; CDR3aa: CASSVGQNEKLFF
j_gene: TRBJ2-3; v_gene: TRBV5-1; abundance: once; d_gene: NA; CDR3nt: TGCGCCAGTAGTTCGGGGGGACAAGACACAGATACGCAGTATTTT; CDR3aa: CASSSGGQDTDTQYF
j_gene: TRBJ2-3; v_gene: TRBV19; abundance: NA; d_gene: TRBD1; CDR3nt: TGTGCCAGTGGGAGACAGGGGGCGGATACGCAGTATTTT; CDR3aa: CASGRQGADTQYF
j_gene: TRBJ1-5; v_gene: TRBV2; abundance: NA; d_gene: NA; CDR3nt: TGTGCCAGCAGAACGGACGGAGGGAACTCAATGACCCAGCATTTT; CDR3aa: CASRTDGGNSMTQHF
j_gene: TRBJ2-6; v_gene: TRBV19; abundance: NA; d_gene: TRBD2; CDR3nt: TGTGCCAGTAGTATCATTGGCGGGGGGTCTGGGGCCAACGTCCTGACTTTC; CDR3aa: CASSIIGGGSGANVLTF
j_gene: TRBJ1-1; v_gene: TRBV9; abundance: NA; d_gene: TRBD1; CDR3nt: TGTGCCAGCAGACCTCAGGGGGGGAACACTGAAGCTTTCTTT; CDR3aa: CASRPQGGNTEAFF
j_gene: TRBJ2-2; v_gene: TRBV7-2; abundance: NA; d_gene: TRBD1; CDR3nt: TGTGCCAGCAGCACCGGACAGGGACATTGGGCACGAAACACCGGGGAGCTGTTTTTT; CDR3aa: CASSTGQGHWARNTGELFF
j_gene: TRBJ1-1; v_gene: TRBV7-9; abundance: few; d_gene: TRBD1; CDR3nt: TGTGCCAGCAGGTGGACAGGGGAAAAAGCTTTCTTT; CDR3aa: CASRWTGEKAFF
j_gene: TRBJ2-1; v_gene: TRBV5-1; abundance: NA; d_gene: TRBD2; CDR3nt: TGCGCCAGCAGCTTGGGTACTAGCGGGACTATTGAGCAGTTCTTC; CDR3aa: CASSLGTSGTIEQFF
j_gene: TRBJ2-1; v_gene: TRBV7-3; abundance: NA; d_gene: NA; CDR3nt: TGTGCCAGCAGCTTAGGCCCGGTGGCCTACAATGAGCAGTTCTTC; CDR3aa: CASSLGPVAYNEQFF
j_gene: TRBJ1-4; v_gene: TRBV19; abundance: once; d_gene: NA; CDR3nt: TGTGCCAGTTCCCCAGGTAGTTCGTCACGGAGTTGGGGCGAAAAACTGTTTTTT; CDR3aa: CASSPGSSSRSWGEKLFF
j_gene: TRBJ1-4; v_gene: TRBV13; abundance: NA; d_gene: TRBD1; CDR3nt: TGTGCCAGCAGCTTCCAGGGGGCTAATGAAAAACTGTTTTTT; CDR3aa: CASSFQGANEKLFF
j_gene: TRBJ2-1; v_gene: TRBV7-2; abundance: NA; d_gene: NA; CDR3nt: TGTGCCAGCAGCCGAGGGGATGAGCAGTTCTTC; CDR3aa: CASSRGDEQFF
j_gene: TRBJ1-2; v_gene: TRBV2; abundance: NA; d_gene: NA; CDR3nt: TGTGCCAGCAGCTCTCACTATGGCTACACCTTC; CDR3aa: CASSSHYGYTF
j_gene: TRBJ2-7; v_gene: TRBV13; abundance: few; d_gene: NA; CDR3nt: TGTGCCAGCAGCTTACTTTTAGGCGAGCAGTACTTC; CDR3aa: CASSLLLGEQYF
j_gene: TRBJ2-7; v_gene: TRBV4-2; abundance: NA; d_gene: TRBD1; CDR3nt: TGTGCCAGCAGCCCAGGACAGGGCAACTACGAGCAGTACTTC; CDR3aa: CASSPGQGNYEQYF
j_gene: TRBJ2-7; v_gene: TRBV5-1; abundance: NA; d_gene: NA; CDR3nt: TGCGCCAGCAGCAGGGACCCCCTCGGGGCCTCCTACGAGCAGTACTTC; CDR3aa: CASSRDPLGASYEQYF
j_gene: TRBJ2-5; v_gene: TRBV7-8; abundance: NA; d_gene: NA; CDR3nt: TGTGCCAGCAGCTTTAGTTACAGGGAAGAGACCCAGTACTTC; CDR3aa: CASSFSYREETQYF
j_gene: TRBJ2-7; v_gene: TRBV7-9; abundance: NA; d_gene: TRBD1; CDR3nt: TGTGCCAGCAGACCAAAGCCCGGGACAGGGGGACACGAGCAGTACTTC; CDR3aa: CASRPKPGTGGHEQYF
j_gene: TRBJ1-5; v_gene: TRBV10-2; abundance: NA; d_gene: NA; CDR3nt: TGCGCCAGCAGTGTTTTTTCAGGCAAGACTAGCAATCAGCCCCAGCATTTT; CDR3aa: CASSVFSGKTSNQPQHF
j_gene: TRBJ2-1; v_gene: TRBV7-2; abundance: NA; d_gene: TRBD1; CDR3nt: TGTGCCAGCAGCTTCTGGACAGGAGGATACAATGAGCAGTTCTTC; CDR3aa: CASSFWTGGYNEQFF
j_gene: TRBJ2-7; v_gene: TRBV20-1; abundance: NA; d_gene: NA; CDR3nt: TGCAGTGCTAGTGCGCCAGAGCAGTACTTC; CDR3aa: CSASAPEQYF
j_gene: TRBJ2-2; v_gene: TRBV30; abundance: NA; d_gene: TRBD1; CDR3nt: TGTGCCTGGGGGACAGGCGGCACCGGGGAGCTGTTTTTT; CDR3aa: CAWGTGGTGELFF
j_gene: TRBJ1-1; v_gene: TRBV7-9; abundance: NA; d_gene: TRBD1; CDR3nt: TGTGCCAGCAGCAGCCGGACAGGGGCGAACACTGAAGCTTTCTTT; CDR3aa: CASSSRTGANTEAFF
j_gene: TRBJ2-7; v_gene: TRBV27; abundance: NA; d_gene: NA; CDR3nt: TGTGCCAGCAGAAGAAGTCACGAGCAGTACTTC; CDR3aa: CASRRSHEQYF
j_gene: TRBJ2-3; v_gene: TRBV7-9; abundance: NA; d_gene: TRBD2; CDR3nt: TGTGCCAGCAGCCCGACTAGCGGTCTTAGCACAGATACGCAGTATTTT; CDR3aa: CASSPTSGLSTDTQYF
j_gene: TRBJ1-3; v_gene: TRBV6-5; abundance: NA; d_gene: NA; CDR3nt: TGTGCCACCGAGGGGTCTGGAAACACCATATATTTT; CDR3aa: CATEGSGNTIYF
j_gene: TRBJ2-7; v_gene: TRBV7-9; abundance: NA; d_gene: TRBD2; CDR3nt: TGTGCCAGCAGCCAGACTAGCGGGGGATACTACGAGCAGTACTTC; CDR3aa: CASSQTSGGYYEQYF
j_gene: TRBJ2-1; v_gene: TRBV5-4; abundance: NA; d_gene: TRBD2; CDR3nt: TGTGCCAGCAGCGCCGGACTAGCCGACTCCTACAATGAGCAGTTCTTC; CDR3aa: CASSAGLADSYNEQFF
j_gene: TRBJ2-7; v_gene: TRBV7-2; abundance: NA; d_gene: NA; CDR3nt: TGTGCCAGCAGCCCAGCCCCACCCCCGAGGCAGTACTTC; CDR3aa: CASSPAPPPRQYF
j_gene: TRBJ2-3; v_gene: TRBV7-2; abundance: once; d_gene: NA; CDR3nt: TGTGCCAGCAGCCCCGACCTTCACACAGATACGCAGTATTTT; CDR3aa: CASSPDLHTDTQYF
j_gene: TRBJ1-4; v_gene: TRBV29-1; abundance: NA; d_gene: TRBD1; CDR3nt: TGCAGCGTTGCACAGGGGGCGGAAAAACTGTTTTTT; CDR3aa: CSVAQGAEKLFF
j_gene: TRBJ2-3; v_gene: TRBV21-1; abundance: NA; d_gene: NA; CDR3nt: TGTGCCAGCAGCAGCCACGGAGAAATACAGGGGGCCAGCACAGATACGCAGTATTTT; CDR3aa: CASSSHGEIQGASTDTQYF
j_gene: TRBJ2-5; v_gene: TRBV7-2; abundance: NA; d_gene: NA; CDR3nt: TGTGCCAGCAGCTCGGACGGGACCGAGACCCAGTACTTC; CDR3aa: CASSSDGTETQYF
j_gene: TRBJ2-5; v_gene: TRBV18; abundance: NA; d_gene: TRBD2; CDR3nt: TGTGCCAGCTCACCGGGACTAGAAGAGACCCAGTACTTC; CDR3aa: CASSPGLEETQYF
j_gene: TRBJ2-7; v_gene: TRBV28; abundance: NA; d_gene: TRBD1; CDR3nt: TGTGCCAGCAGTTCCCCAATAACAGGGGATTCCTACGAGCAGTACTTC; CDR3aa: CASSSPITGDSYEQYF
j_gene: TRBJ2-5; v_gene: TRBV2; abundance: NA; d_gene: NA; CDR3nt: TGTGCCAGCAGTGTTTGGGGATTAGGGCAAGAGACCCAGTACTTC; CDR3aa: CASSVWGLGQETQYF
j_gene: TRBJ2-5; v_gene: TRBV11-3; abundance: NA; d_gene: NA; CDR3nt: TGTGCCAGCAGCCGGGACCGCGGGGAGACCCAGTACTTC; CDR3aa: CASSRDRGETQYF
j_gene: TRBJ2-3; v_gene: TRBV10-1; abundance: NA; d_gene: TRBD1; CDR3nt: TGCGCCAGCAGTAAGGGACAGGGTTTCGCTACGCAGTATTTT; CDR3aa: CASSKGQGFATQYF
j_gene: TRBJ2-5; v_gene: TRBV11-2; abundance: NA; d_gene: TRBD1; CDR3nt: TGTGCCAGCAGCCGTACGGGACAGGGGATTTTAGAGACCCAGTACTTC; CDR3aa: CASSRTGQGILETQYF
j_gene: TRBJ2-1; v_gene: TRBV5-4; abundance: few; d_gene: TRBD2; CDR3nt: TGTGCCAGCAGCTCGACTAGCGGGAGGGCCGGGAATGAGCAGTTCTTC; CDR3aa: CASSSTSGRAGNEQFF
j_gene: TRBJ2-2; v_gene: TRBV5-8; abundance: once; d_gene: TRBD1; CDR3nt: TGTGCCAGCAGCCGACAGGGGGACGCCGGGGAGCTGTTTTTT; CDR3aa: CASSRQGDAGELFF
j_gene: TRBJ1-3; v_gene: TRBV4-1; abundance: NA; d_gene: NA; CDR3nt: TGCGCCAGCAGCCAAGACCTGAGAAACACCATATATTTT; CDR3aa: CASSQDLRNTIYF
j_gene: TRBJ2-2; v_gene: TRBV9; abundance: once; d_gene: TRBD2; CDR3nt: TGTGCCAGCAGCGTGAGGGAGGGCGGGGAGCTGTTTTTT; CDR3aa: CASSVREGGELFF
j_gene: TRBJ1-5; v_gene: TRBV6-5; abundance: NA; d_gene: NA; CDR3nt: TGTGCCAGCAGGCATCTTAGGACCGATCAGCCCCAGCATTTT; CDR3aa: CASRHLRTDQPQHF
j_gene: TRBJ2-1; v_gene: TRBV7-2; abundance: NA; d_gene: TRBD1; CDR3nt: TGTGCCAGCAGCTCCAGACAGGGAACCCCCCATGAGCAGTTCTTC; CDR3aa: CASSSRQGTPHEQFF
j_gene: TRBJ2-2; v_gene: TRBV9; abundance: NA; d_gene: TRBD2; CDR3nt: TGTGCCAGCAGGCGGGAGAGTGAATCCGGGGAGCTGTTTTTT; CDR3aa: CASRRESESGELFF
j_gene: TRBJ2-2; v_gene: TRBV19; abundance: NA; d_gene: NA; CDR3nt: TGTGCCAGTAGTACAGGGTCCAGACTTAACACCGGGGAGCTGTTTTTT; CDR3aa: CASSTGSRLNTGELFF
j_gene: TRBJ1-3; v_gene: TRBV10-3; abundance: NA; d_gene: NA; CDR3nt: TGTGCCATCAAAAAGGGGGGAACTGGAAACACCATATATTTT; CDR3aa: CAIKKGGTGNTIYF
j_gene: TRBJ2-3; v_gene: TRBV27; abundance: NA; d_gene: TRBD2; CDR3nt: TGTGCCAGCAGTTTAAATAGGGTAAGGCTAGCGGTAAGCACAGATACGCAGTATTTT; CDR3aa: CASSLNRVRLAVSTDTQYF
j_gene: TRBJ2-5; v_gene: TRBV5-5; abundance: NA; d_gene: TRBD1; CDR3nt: TGTGCCAGCAGCTTAGGTTTGACAGGGGGCCAAGAGACCCAGTACTTC; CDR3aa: CASSLGLTGGQETQYF